One and the same sample provided the 16 T cell receptor beta chains below, sequenced in a study of T cell repertoires and HLA-DP antigens. These receptors are not linked to any known antigen. Assay: immunoSEQ multiplex PCR; the TCRdb copy retains only in-frame clones and omits some. The sample lists approximately 100,000 clones; around nine tenths were seen once. Sequencing used CD4+ T cells from PBMCs. The receptors here all came from a man aged 50 or older in good health and CMV-seronegative.

The V gene is TRBV5-1, the J gene TRBJ2-7; possibly TRBD1 or TRBD2 for D (7 bases each). Germline CDR1 SGHRS, CDR2 YFSETQ. Trimming shortened V by 4 bases and J by 6 bases, and 20 bases separated the two germline ends. CDR3 length: 15 residues. The CDR3 loop reads CASSLDRAGAGEQYF. The CDR3 DNA sequence: TGCGCCAGCAGCCTAGACAGGGCGGGGGCCGGCGAGCAGTACTTC.

This clone was found once. The rearrangement links TRBV5-1 to TRBJ2-5; 10 bases map to TRBD2. The CDR3 length is 16 residues. CDR1 and CDR2 (germline): SGHRS, YFSETQ. Trimming removed 0 bases from V and 5 bases from J; junction bases left unmatched: 7. The chain's CDR3 is CASSLESGRALETQYF. In DNA, the CDR3 is TGCGCCAGCAGCTTGGAGAGCGGGAGGGCCCTTGAGACCCAGTACTTC.

The gene calls are TRBV25-1 and TRBJ1-1, with TRBD1 identical over 7 bases. The CDR3 is 13 amino acids. CDR1 and CDR2 from the germline V gene are MGHDK and SYGVNS. V gave up 4 bases and J gave up 4 bases; unmatched junction bases: 3. CDR3 nucleotides: TGTGCCAGCAGTGTGGGACAGACCACTGAAGCTTTCTTT. This sequence encodes CASSVGQTTEAFF. The complete variable domain, with remaining parts taken from reference TRBV25-1 and TRBJ1-1, reads EADIYQTPRYLVIGTGKKITLECSQTMGHDKMYWYQQDPGMELHLIHYSYGVNSTEKGDLSSESTVSRIRTEHFPLTLESARPSHTSQYLCASSVGQTTEAFFGQGTRLTVV.

The chain combines TRBV5-1 with TRBJ2-6; D not certain. Germline V lookup: CDR1 SGHRS, CDR2 YFSETQ. The CDR3 loop spans 16 amino acids. V was clipped by 0 bases and J by 1 base, with 8 bases between them. The CDR3 spells CASSLAADSGANVLTF. CDR3 coding DNA: TGCGCCAGCAGCTTGGCCGCGGATTCTGGGGCCAACGTCCTGACTTTC.

This clone has more than one count but fewer than ten. V usage is TRBV9 and J usage is TRBJ2-7; 8 bases align to TRBD1. This CDR3 is 14 amino acids long. The trim removed 3 bases at V and 4 bases at J, leaving 6 bases unmatched. CDR1 SGDLS and CDR2 YYNGEE come from the germline V gene. The CDR3 here is CASSATGTGYEQYF. The CDR3 nucleotides are TGTGCCAGCAGCGCTACCGGGACAGGTTACGAGCAGTACTTC. The full variable domain, its missing parts supplied by reference TRBV9 and TRBJ2-7, is DSGVTQTPKHLITATGQRVTLRCSPRSGDLSVYWYQQSLDQGLQFLIQYYNGEERAKGNILERFSAQQFPDLHSELNLSSLELGDSALYFCASSATGTGYEQYFGPGTRLTVT.

The gene calls are TRBV7-9 and TRBJ2-2, with D perhaps matching TRBD1 (5 bases). CDR1 SEHNR and CDR2 FQNEAQ come from the germline V gene (reference sequence). The CDR3 sequence is 16 residues long. The V end was cut by 0 bases, the J end by 6 bases, with 14 bases between. The CDR3 DNA is TGTGCCAGCAGCTTAGCGACAGCCCAGAAGCCCGGGGAGCTGTTTTTT. It translates to CASSLATAQKPGELFF.

Note on this clone: The junction shows a germline mismatch at one end, possibly a read error. The chain couples TRBV7-3 to TRBJ2-7, with D uncertain. The CDR3 covers 12 residues. Germline CDR1 and CDR2: SGHTA and FQGTGA. The CDR3 spells CASSSTWPQADF. CDR3 bases: TGTGCCAGCAGCTCAACTTGGCCCCAGGCGGACTTC.

This clone was recorded a few times. The chain combines TRBV11-2 with TRBJ2-2; 7 positions match TRBD2. With V trimmed by 5 bases and J by 3 bases, 15 bases remained unmatched. The CDR3 is 18 residues long. Per the germline V gene, CDR1 is SGHAT and CDR2 is FQNNGV. The CDR3 region is CASSPTPGTKTYTGELFF. In DNA form, the CDR3 reads TGTGCCAGCAGCCCTACCCCCGGGACTAAGACTTACACCGGGGAGCTGTTTTTT. The full variable domain, its missing parts supplied by reference TRBV11-2 and TRBJ2-2, is EAGVAQSPRYKIIEKRQSVAFWCNPISGHATLYWYQQILGQGPKLLIQFQNNGVVDDSQLPKDRFSAERLKGVDSTLKIQPAKLEDSAVYLCASSPTPGTKTYTGELFFGEGSRLTVL.

This chain connects TRBV10-3 to TRBJ1-6; D gene ambiguous. V shed 4 bases and J shed 8 bases, with 15 bases lying between them. CDR1 ENHRY and CDR2 SYGVKD come from the germline V gene. This CDR3 comprises 15 residues. The CDR3 DNA reads as TGTGCCATCAGTGGAGGTATAGGTTGGGATTCACCCCTCCACTTT. It encodes CAISGGIGWDSPLHF.

The CDR3 sequence is CASSYGQGSTGELFF. Here the CDR3 DNA reads TGTGCCAGCAGCTACGGACAGGGGAGTACCGGGGAGCTGTTTTTT. The chain has TRBV11-2 and TRBJ2-2; TRBD1 matches 9 bases. CDR3 length: 15 amino acids. The V and J ends lost 4 bases and 5 bases, in that order; junction bases with no gene match: 5. Germline CDR1 and CDR2: SGHAT and FQNNGV.

The CDR3, as DNA: TGCGCCAGCAGCCGGGGGATACAGCAGAACACTGAAGCTTTCTTT. Translation gives CASSRGIQQNTEAFF. This chain connects TRBV4-3 to TRBJ1-1, with D possibly TRBD1 on 5 matching bases. The CDR3 has 15 residues. Germline-derived CDR1 and CDR2 are LGHNA and YSLEER. The V gene lost 4 bases and the J gene lost 1 base, with 13 bases spanning the gap.

The chain recombines TRBV19 with TRBJ2-7; D ambiguous. Trimming removed 5 bases at V and 3 bases at J, with 5 bases between. This CDR3 spans 11 amino acids. Germline V lookup: CDR1 LNHDA, CDR2 SQIVND (reference sequence). The CDR3 spells CASSGNYEQYF. DNA of the CDR3: TGTGCCAGTAGTGGGAACTACGAGCAGTACTTC.

In its sample, this clone ranks as medium-sized. The rearrangement joins TRBV6-5 to TRBJ1-1; 7 positions agree with TRBD1. Germline CDR1 MNHEY, CDR2 SVGAGI. The CDR3 has 14 residues. With V trimmed by 6 bases and J by 10 bases, 14 bases remained unmatched. This CDR3 is CASRPRGKGDLAFF. CDR3 DNA: TGTGCCAGCAGGCCCAGGGGGAAGGGAGATTTAGCTTTCTTT.

This clone was counted between two and nine times. This chain links TRBV19 with TRBJ2-1; TRBD2 matches 11 bases. Losses at the gene ends were 4 bases for V and 0 bases for J; bases not matched to a gene: 2. CDR1 is LNHDA and CDR2 is SQIVND in the germline V gene (reference sequence). The CDR3 is 16 residues long. CDR3 sequence: CASSRLAGGSYNEQFF. DNA for the CDR3: TGTGCCAGTAGTAGGCTAGCGGGGGGCTCCTACAATGAGCAGTTCTTC.

The rearrangement links TRBV6-6 to TRBJ1-4, with TRBD1 matching over 7 bases. Germline trimming cut 6 bases from V and 6 bases from J; bases unmatched to any gene: 7. Germline-derived CDR1 and CDR2 are MNHNY and SVGAGI (reference sequence). The CDR3 covers 14 residues. Here the CDR3 DNA reads TGTGCCAGCAGGGGACTCCAGGGGGATGAAAAACTGTTTTTT. Residues: CASRGLQGDEKLFF.

The CDR3 sequence: CASSYANTGELFF. As DNA, the CDR3 is TGTGCCAGCAGTTACGCGAACACCGGGGAGCTGTTTTTT. This chain joins TRBV28 and TRBJ2-2; D is unclear. The CDR3 totals 13 residues. V lost 4 bases and J 0 bases, leaving 3 bases between the germline ends. Germline CDR1 and CDR2: MDHEN and SYDVKM.